Listed below are T cell receptor beta chains from one sample, sequenced in a study of blood T cell repertoires in COVID-19. Sequenced by immunoSEQ multiplex PCR; TCRdb stores in-frame clones only, minus some. The table records 400,000 to 450,000 clones, roughly 88% of them present only once. Sequencing was performed on peripheral blood. These receptors were taken from a woman in her 30s with active or convalescent COVID-19. The CDR3 runs from the conserved cysteine through the conserved F or W. A D gene is named only where the DNA matches it firmly.

j_call,v_call,d_call,cdr3_aa,cdr3_nt
TRBJ2-7,TRBV7-9,.,CASSESGQVYEQYF,TGTGCCAGCAGCGAAAGTGGGCAGGTTTACGAGCAGTACTTC
TRBJ1-5,TRBV15,TRBD1,CATSKDRGSNQPQHF,TGTGCCACCAGCAAGGACAGGGGCAGCAATCAGCCCCAGCATTTT
TRBJ1-6,TRBV5-1,.,CASRDPGPLHF,TGCGCCAGCAGAGACCCCGGGCCCCTCCACTTT
TRBJ2-7,TRBV19,TRBD1,CASSIGQGAHEQYF,TGTGCCAGTAGTATCGGGCAGGGGGCTCACGAGCAGTACTTC
TRBJ2-6,TRBV27,TRBD1,CASSLETGSSGANVLTF,TGTGCCAGCAGTTTAGAGACAGGGTCCTCTGGGGCCAACGTCCTGACTTTC
TRBJ1-2,TRBV6-5,.,CASSYPRSYGYTF,TGTGCCAGCAGTTACCCGAGGTCCTATGGCTACACCTTC
TRBJ2-2,TRBV10-3,.,CASSYTGELFF,TGTGCCTCCTCTTACACCGGGGAGCTGTTTTTT
TRBJ1-2,TRBV19,.,CASSPSWGGASYGYTF,TGTGCCAGTAGTCCGTCCTGGGGGGGAGCTAGCTATGGCTACACCTTC
TRBJ2-1,TRBV13,TRBD2,CASSSETGRDEQFF,TGTGCCAGCAGCTCGGAGACGGGGAGGGATGAGCAGTTCTTC
TRBJ2-5,TRBV6-5,TRBD2,CASSWGLADQETQYF,TGTGCCAGCAGTTGGGGACTAGCGGATCAAGAGACCCAGTACTTC
TRBJ2-7,TRBV4-1,TRBD2,CASSQGASGYEQYF,TGCGCCAGCAGCCAAGGGGCTAGCGGGTACGAGCAGTACTTC
TRBJ2-7,TRBV7-8,.,CASSLDPGDSEQYF,TGTGCCAGCAGCTTAGATCCGGGGGACTCCGAGCAGTACTTC
TRBJ1-2,TRBV18,TRBD1,CASSPLGFQGDYGYTF,TGTGCCAGCTCACCACTTGGTTTTCAGGGGGACTATGGCTACACCTTC
TRBJ1-6,TRBV6-1,.,CASSELPQGYNSPLHF,TGTGCCAGCAGTGAGCTCCCACAGGGTTATAATTCACCCCTCCACTTT
TRBJ1-2,TRBV30,.,CAWSGALGGYGGYTF,TGTGCCTGGAGTGGGGCCCTGGGGGGATACGGTGGCTACACCTTC
TRBJ1-1,TRBV29-1,.,CSVQGHTNTEAFF,TGCAGCGTCCAGGGACACACGAACACTGAAGCTTTCTTT
TRBJ1-6,TRBV3-1/TRBV3-2,.,CASSQDSLNSPLHF,TGTGCCAGCAGCCAAGATTCCCTCAATTCACCCCTCCACTTT
TRBJ2-7,TRBV19,TRBD1,CASSSTGTAYEQYF,TGTGCCAGTAGTTCGACAGGGACAGCGTACGAGCAGTACTTC